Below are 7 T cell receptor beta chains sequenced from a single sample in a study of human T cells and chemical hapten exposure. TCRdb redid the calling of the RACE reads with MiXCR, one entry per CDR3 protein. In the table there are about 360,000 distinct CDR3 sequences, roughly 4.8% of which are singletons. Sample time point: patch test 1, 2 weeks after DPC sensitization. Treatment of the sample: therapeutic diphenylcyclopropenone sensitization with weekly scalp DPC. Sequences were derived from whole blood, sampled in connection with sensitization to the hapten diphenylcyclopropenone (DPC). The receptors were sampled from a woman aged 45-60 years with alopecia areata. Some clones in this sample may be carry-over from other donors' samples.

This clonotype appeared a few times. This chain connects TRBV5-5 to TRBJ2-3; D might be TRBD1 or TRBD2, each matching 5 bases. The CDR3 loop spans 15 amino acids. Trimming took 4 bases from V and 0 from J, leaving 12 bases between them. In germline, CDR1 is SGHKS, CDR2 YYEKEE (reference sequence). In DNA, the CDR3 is TGTGCCAGCAGCATCCCGGGGCCTAGCACAGATACGCAGTATTTT. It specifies CASSIPGPSTDTQYF.

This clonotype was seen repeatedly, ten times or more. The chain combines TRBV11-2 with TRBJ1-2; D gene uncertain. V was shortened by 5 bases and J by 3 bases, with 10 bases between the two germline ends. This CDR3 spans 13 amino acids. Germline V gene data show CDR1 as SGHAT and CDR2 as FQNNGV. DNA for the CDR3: TGTGCCAGCAGCCTGGACGGGCACTATGGCTACACCTTC. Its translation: CASSLDGHYGYTF.

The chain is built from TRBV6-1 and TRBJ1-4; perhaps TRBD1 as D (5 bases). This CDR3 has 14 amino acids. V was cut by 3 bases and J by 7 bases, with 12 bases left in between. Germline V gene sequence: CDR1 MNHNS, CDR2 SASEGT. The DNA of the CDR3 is TGTGCCAGCAGTGACAGTGAGGGGAGTGAAAAACTGTTTTTT. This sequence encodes CASSDSEGSEKLFF.

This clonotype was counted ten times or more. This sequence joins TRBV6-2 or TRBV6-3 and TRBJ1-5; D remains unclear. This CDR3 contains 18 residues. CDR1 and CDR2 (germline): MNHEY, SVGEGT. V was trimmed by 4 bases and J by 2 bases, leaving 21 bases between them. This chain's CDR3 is CASSSPDTRRFGNQPQHF. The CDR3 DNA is TGTGCCAGCAGTTCCCCCGACACCCGGAGATTTGGCAATCAGCCCCAGCATTTT.

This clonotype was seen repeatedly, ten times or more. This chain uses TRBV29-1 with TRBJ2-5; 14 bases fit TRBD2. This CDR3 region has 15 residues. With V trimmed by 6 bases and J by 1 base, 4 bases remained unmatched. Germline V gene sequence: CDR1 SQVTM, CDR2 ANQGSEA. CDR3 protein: CSVAGLAGVQETQYF. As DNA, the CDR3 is TGCAGCGTAGCGGGACTAGCGGGAGTCCAAGAGACCCAGTACTTC.

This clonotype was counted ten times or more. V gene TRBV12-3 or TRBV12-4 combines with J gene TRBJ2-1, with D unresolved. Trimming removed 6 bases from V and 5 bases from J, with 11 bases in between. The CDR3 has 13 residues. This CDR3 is CASSRPNNNEQFF. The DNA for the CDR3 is TGTGCCAGCAGCCGTCCTAATAACAATGAGCAGTTCTTC.

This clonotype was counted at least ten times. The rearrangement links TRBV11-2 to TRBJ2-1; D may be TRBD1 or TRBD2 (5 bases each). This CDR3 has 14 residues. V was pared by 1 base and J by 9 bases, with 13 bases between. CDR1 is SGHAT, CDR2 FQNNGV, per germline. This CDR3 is CASSLGGAAPEQFF. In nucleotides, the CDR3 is TGTGCCAGCAGCTTAGGAGGGGCAGCGCCTGAGCAGTTCTTC.